This T cell receptor (beta chain) was captured by sequencing in a study of blood T cell repertoires in COVID-19. Study context: Both acute and convalescent COVID-19 samples were obtained from the United States, Italy and Spain. Nucleic acid was either cDNA or gDNA, and it came from T cells, B-cell-depleted T cells, or PBMCs.

Original data processing: Quantification of nucleated cells was approximated via reference gene primer amplification. This table comes from immunoSEQ multiplex PCR, and its TCRdb copy is limited to in-frame clones, with some not included. The D gene and trimming were derived from the DNA, and the V and J assignments and clone size from that table. Here the sample spans approximately 110,000 clones, 90% being singletons. The CDR3 sequence is 14 residues long. The germline V and J ends were trimmed by 0 bases and 7 bases, with 14 bases remaining between them. CDR1 is SGHNT, CDR2 YYREEE, per germline (reference sequence).

This receptor was obtained from a human donor in a cohort sampled during active COVID-19. The specimen was peripheral blood. The rearrangement uses TRBV5-4 and TRBJ2-7, with D possibly TRBD1 on 7 matching bases. CDR3: CASSLAAGGREQYF. In nucleotides, the CDR3 is TGTGCCAGCAGCTTGGCGGCAGGGGGGAGGGAGCAGTACTTC.